This T cell receptor (beta chain) appears in the sequencing data of a study of blood T cells in healthy people across ages. Study information: About one barcoded TCR beta cDNA was captured per two T cells. Study-wide findings and caveats: Diversity estimated from one million T cells was considered an underestimate. Long-lived donors carried more naive CD4+ cells and greater diversity than aged donors. Researchers report that TCR beta diversity correlated strongly with naive T cell percentage.

In the case of this clonotype: Its antigen is currently unknown.

J gave up 4 bases and V 7 bases, and 19 bases lay outside the gene matches. This CDR3 has 17 residues. Germline V gene data show CDR1 as LNHDA and CDR2 as SQIVND (reference sequence). Combining a sample-barcoded 5' primer with a J-beta primer mix, a second PCR ran for roughly 7 to 12 cycles. TCRdb passed the 5' RACE reads through MiXCR, listing each CDR3 protein once. The profile shows under 800,000 distinct CDR3 sequences, roughly 43% of them singletons. The receptor's source is a woman aged 55-70 years in good health. The chain uses TRBV19 and TRBJ2-7; 7 bases match TRBD2. Specimen: blood. The CDR3 DNA reads TGTGCCAGTACATCAACCAGCGGGGTGTCAGGTTTGTACGAGCAGTACTTC. Protein: CASTSTSGVSGLYEQYF.